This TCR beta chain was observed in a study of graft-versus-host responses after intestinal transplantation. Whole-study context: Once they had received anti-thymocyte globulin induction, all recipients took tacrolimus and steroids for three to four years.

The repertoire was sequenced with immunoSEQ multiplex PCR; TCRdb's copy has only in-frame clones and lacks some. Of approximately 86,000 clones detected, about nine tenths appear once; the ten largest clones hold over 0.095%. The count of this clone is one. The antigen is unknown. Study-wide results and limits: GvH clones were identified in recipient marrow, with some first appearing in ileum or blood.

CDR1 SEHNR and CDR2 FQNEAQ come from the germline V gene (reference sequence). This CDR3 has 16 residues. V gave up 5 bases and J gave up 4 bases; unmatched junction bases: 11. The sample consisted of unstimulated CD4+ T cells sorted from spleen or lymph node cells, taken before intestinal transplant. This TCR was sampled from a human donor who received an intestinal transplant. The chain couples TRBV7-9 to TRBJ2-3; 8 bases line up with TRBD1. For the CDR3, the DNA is TGTGCCAGCAGCCAACAAGTGCAGGGGGCCGCAGATACGCAGTATTTT. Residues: CASSQQVQGAADTQYF.